Shown below are 22 T cell receptor beta chains from a single sample sequenced in a study of CD8+ T cells in alopecia areata. As the sequencing template, cDNA was produced by extracting RNA and reverse transcribing it. Measured with immunoSEQ multiplex PCR; TCRdb has only the in-frame clones, and not every one. In the table there are 150,000 to 160,000 clones, around 50% of which are singletons. Here the sequenced sample was CD8+ T cells sorted from blood, taken at week 0. Source of these receptors: a human donor with alopecia areata.

Only one count was recorded for this clone. The chain joins TRBV27 to TRBJ1-2; TRBD1 might be the D (6 bases). The germline V and J ends were trimmed by 8 bases and 6 bases, with 16 bases remaining between them. There are 13 residues in the CDR3. Germline assignment: CDR1 MNHEY and CDR2 SMNVEV (reference sequence). CDR3 residues: CASGRGAGDGYTF. The CDR3 bases are TGTGCCAGCGGACGGGGGGCCGGCGATGGCTACACCTTC.

This clone was recorded a few times. The chain combines TRBV5-1 with TRBJ2-2, with TRBD1 matching over 8 bases. This CDR3 comprises 16 residues. V was pared by 0 bases and J by 1 base, with 2 bases of the junction left unmatched. Germline V lookup: CDR1 SGHRS, CDR2 YFSETQ. CDR3 in amino acids: CASSLGTGRNTGELFF. The CDR3 DNA is TGCGCCAGCAGCTTGGGGACAGGGAGGAACACCGGGGAGCTGTTTTTT.

This chain uses TRBV11-1 with TRBJ1-5; 7 bases align to TRBD1. The V gene end was trimmed by 3 bases and the J gene end by 0 bases; junction bases not matched to a gene: 5. CDR3 length: 16 residues. Germline lookup yields CDR1 SGHAT and CDR2 FQDESV (reference sequence). The DNA of the CDR3 is TGTGCCAGCAGCTTCGGACAGGTCTATAGCAATCAGCCCCAGCATTTT. The encoded protein is CASSFGQVYSNQPQHF.

This clone was found a few times. Other nucleotide sequences from this sample produce the same CDR3. The rearrangement joins TRBV29-1 to TRBJ1-2; D gene unclear. Trimming stripped 4 bases from V and 3 bases from J, with 6 bases between. This CDR3 spans 11 amino acids. Germline assignment: CDR1 SQVTM and CDR2 ANQGSEA. CDR3 bases: TGCAGCGTTGGACACGACTATGGCTACACCTTC. Its protein is CSVGHDYGYTF.

The chain recombines TRBV30 with TRBJ2-7; 8 bases fit TRBD1. V lost 2 bases to trimming and J lost 0 bases; unmatched junction nucleotides: 3. The germline V gene has CDR1 GTSNPN and CDR2 SVGIG (reference sequence). The CDR3 spans 14 residues. The CDR3 region has the DNA TGTGCCTGGAGTCCCGGGACAGGCTCCTACGAGCAGTACTTC. Translation: CAWSPGTGSYEQYF.

This clone showed up just a few times. The V and J genes are TRBV29-1 and TRBJ2-5, with 7 bases matching TRBD1. The DNA end is more similar to TRBJ2-7, so the J call may be wrong. Germline V lookup: CDR1 SQVTM, CDR2 ANQGSEA. This CDR3 comprises 12 residues. The CDR3 spells CSVTTGNYEQYF. The CDR3 DNA follows: TGCAGCGTTACGACAGGGAACTACGAGCAGTACTTC.

This rearrangement joins TRBV11-2 to TRBJ2-3; D is perhaps TRBD1 (5 bases). Germline V lookup: CDR1 SGHAT, CDR2 FQNNGV. The CDR3 is made up of 15 amino acids. Trimming shortened V by 3 bases and J by 5 bases, and 15 bases separated the two germline ends. Here the CDR3 reads CASSFGVGPRDTQYF. In DNA, the CDR3 is TGTGCCAGCAGCTTCGGCGTGGGGCCCCGAGATACGCAGTATTTT.

The chain has TRBV19 and TRBJ2-7, with 8 bases that match TRBD1. Losses at the gene ends were 8 bases for V and 5 bases for J; bases not matched to a gene: 5. This CDR3 contains 12 residues. Germline CDR1 reads LNHDA; CDR2 reads SQIVND (reference sequence). The CDR3, as DNA: TGTGCCAGTGCTCCAGGGGGCAACGAGCAGTACTTC. This sequence encodes CASAPGGNEQYF.

This clone was seen more than once but under ten times. The chain has TRBV16 and TRBJ1-1; weak D call: TRBD1 (5 bases). Germline loops: CDR1 KGHSY, CDR2 FQNENV. The ends were cut back, 0 bases at V and 5 bases at J, with 7 bases in the middle. There are 13 residues in the CDR3. CDR3 nucleotide sequence: TGTGCCAGCAGCCAATCCGGGGGGACTGAAGCTTTCTTT. Its protein product is CASSQSGGTEAFF.

The V gene is TRBV13, the J gene TRBJ2-5; D is unclear. CDR1 is PRHDT and CDR2 is FYEKMQ in the germline V gene (reference sequence). The CDR3 spans 13 residues. The V end lost 5 bases, the J end lost 7 bases, and 14 bases lay between the germline ends. CDR3 loop: CASSAKRYGTQYF. The CDR3 bases are TGTGCCAGCAGCGCTAAGCGCTATGGGACCCAGTACTTC. The variable domain in full, with the rest retrieved from reference TRBV13 and TRBJ2-5, is AAGVIQSPRHLIKEKRETATLKCYPIPRHDTVYWYQQGPGQDPQFLISFYEKMQSDKGSIPDRFSAQQFSDYHSELNMSSLELGDSALYFCASSAKRYGTQYFGPGTRLLVL.

This chain joins TRBV27 and TRBJ1-2, with D tentatively TRBD1 (6 bases). CDR3 size: 13 residues. The germline CDR1 and CDR2 sequences are MNHEY and SMNVEV (reference sequence). Trimming removed 2 bases at V and 7 bases at J, with 11 bases between. CDR3 in amino acids: CASSLPNRVGYTF. The CDR3 DNA reads TGTGCCAGCAGTTTACCGAACAGGGTTGGCTACACCTTC.

This sequence joins TRBV7-2 and TRBJ2-7, with D unresolved. This CDR3 is built from 12 residues. Trimming cost V 5 bases and J 4 bases, with 9 bases left between them. From germline, CDR1 is SGHTA and CDR2 FQGNSA. The CDR3 coding sequence is TGTGCCAGCAGCATAAGAGGATACGAGCAGTACTTC. This translates into CASSIRGYEQYF.

V gene TRBV29-1 combines with J gene TRBJ1-2; 9 bases fit TRBD1. V shed 5 bases and J 7 bases; nucleotides not matched to a gene: 8. The CDR3 runs 13 residues. The germline CDR1 and CDR2 sequences are SQVTM and ANQGSEA. Here the CDR3 DNA reads TGCAGCGTTTTGGGGACAGGGTCGGTTGGCTACACCTTC. Protein: CSVLGTGSVGYTF.

This sequence joins TRBV29-1 and TRBJ2-1, with TRBD2 matching 7 bases. The CDR3 has 16 residues. The V gene's germline CDR1 is SQVTM and CDR2 ANQGSEA. The V and J ends lost 0 bases and 5 bases, in that order; junction bases with no gene match: 10. Here the CDR3 DNA reads TGCAGCGTTGAAGATTTCGGGGGACTAAACGACAATGAGCAGTTCTTC. Amino acid sequence: CSVEDFGGLNDNEQFF.

This clone is a singleton in its sample. The chain employs TRBV9 and TRBJ2-6, with a tentative D call TRBD1 (5 bases). Germline V lookup: CDR1 SGDLS, CDR2 YYNGEE. CDR3 length equals 15 residues. With 3 bases removed from V and 0 bases from J, the gap between germline ends came to 7 bases. The CDR3 DNA reads as TGTGCCAGCAGCGCCAGGGACTCTGGGGCCAACGTCCTGACTTTC. Encoded protein: CASSARDSGANVLTF.

The chain combines TRBV30 with TRBJ1-1; D gene uncertain. The CDR3 is 13 residues long. The germline CDR1 and CDR2 sequences are GTSNPN and SVGIG (reference sequence). The V and J ends lost 3 bases and 1 base respectively, with 9 bases between them. The CDR3 DNA reads TGTGCCTGGAGCGGTACAGAGAACACTGAAGCTTTCTTT. This encodes CAWSGTENTEAFF.

This rearrangement joins TRBV29-1 to TRBJ1-2; D is uncertain. In germline, CDR1 is SQVTM, CDR2 ANQGSEA. There are 11 residues in the CDR3. Trimming left V 6 bases short and J 7 bases short, with 12 bases between. The DNA of the CDR3 is TGCAGCGTGAAGGCGGACGGTGGCTACACCTTC. As protein: CSVKADGGYTF.

This clone was observed a handful of times. The V gene is TRBV2, the J gene TRBJ2-1; unclear D gene. This CDR3 has 11 amino acids. V was clipped by 3 bases and J by 14 bases, with 11 bases between them. The germline V gene has CDR1 SNHLY and CDR2 FYNNEI. The CDR3 sequence is CASSEPRLEFF. Here the CDR3 DNA reads TGTGCCAGCAGTGAGCCCCGACTGGAGTTCTTC.

The chain combines TRBV30 with TRBJ1-1, with D unclear. V lost 1 base to trimming and J lost 2 bases, with 8 bases between them. Germline V lookup: CDR1 GTSNPN, CDR2 SVGIG (reference sequence). There are 13 residues in the CDR3. CDR3 residues: CAWSAGDNTEAFF. DNA of the CDR3: TGTGCCTGGAGTGCAGGAGATAACACTGAAGCTTTCTTT.

The chain joins TRBV7-3 to TRBJ2-1; tentatively, D is TRBD1 or TRBD2 (5 bases each). CDR1 is SGHTA and CDR2 is FQGTGA in the germline V gene. V lost 4 bases and J 9 bases, leaving 13 bases between the germline ends. The CDR3 is 13 residues long. CDR3 nucleotide sequence: TGTGCCAGCAGCTCTGGACCGAGGGGTGAGCAGTTCTTC. It yields the protein CASSSGPRGEQFF.

The sample holds a few counts of this clone. The J gene is TRBJ2-3, the V gene TRBV29-1, with 10 bases identical to TRBD1. The length of the CDR3 is 16 residues. CDR1 and CDR2 (germline): SQVTM, ANQGSEA. The J segment lost 6 bases and the V segment lost 4 bases, leaving 13 bases of the junction unmatched. CDR3 nucleotide sequence: TGCAGCGTTGGCTTCCGGGACAGGGGAAAAATGGATACGCAGTATTTT. Translated: CSVGFRDRGKMDTQYF.

The gene calls are TRBV9 and TRBJ2-7; no clear D. V was shortened by 4 bases and J by 4 bases, with 12 bases between the two germline ends. Germline assignment: CDR1 SGDLS and CDR2 YYNGEE. This CDR3 region has 13 residues. The CDR3 reads CASSPRGAYEQYF. CDR3 DNA sequence: TGTGCCAGCAGCCCTAGAGGAGCTTACGAGCAGTACTTC.